This TCR beta chain is from a study of cytomegalovirus exposure and HLA in healthy donors (dated by TCRdb to 2016 to 2017). About the investigation overall: An earlier analysis of several hundred of the donors reported under 300 Gb of sequence data and approximately 120 million unique TCR beta sequences obtained from approximately 180 million T cells. An early release that covered some 630 HLA-typed donors contained around 300 gigabases of sequencing data and approximately 85 million unique TCR sequences. The genetic ancestry cluster associated with self-reported Caucasian donors included about four fifths of the roughly 390 genotyped donors. The study aimed to test whether cataloging public T cell receptors could reveal signatures of past pathogen exposure. The study profiled the T cell repertoires of hundreds of subjects by immunosequencing and related them to cytomegalovirus serostatus. Along with the roughly 710-subject first cohort, a separate validation cohort of about 110 different subjects was used. The study combined high-throughput TCR immunosequencing, statistical association of individual TCRs with disease status, and machine learning to predict cytomegalovirus infection status. A later analysis re-analyzed previously published TCR beta repertoires from 550 to 700 donors and added high-resolution HLA genotyping to study TCR occurrence patterns. The later analysis used no new phenotypic data to find candidate immune exposures, relying instead on TCR beta sequences and their occurrence across donors. To decide whether each TCR beta V gene segment behaved as functional or pseudogenic, an earlier analysis of 587 of the donors relied on high-throughput TCR beta sequencing. Donor age, sex, ethnicity and CMV serostatus were collected together with the repertoire data. A later genetic analysis used genome-wide SNP genotypes for about 65% of the roughly 700 donors, treating that subset as a discovery cohort. All discovery cohort repertoires had been generated on a single sequencing platform. HLA typing covered class I and class II loci at four-digit resolution. Typing coverage varied by locus: roughly 629-640 donors for A, B, C, DRB1 and DQB1; approximately 500 for DQA1; about 590 for DPA1; roughly 450 for DPB1. Four or five DR-DQ haplotypes were treated as single units for association and clustering because of strong linkage in the cohort. Across 300 to 500 genotyped donors of the cohort, an average of roughly 200,000 unique TCR beta nucleotide sequences per donor were sequenced, and roughly 18% of those sequences were non-productive.

Including the terminal cysteine and phenylalanine, the CDR3 comprises 16 residues. Solely the CDR3 DNA is kept, with 48 bases framed from the first base. For CDR1 and CDR2, the germline V gene lists MDHEN and SYDVKM. Germline trimming amounts to 1 base on V and 0 bases on J, with 6 as the count of junction bases outside the gene matches. Library prep was done by the immunoSEQ multiplex PCR assay. A mixture of 60 forward primers for TCR Vbeta segments and 13 reverse primers for TCR Jbeta segments was used in the multiplex PCR. A multiplex PCR assay on genomic DNA amplified the CDR3 region of rearranged TCR beta genes. The Illumina HiSeq System was used to sequence the amplified TCR beta libraries as 87-base-pair reads. The paper's processing steps were these. A later analysis counted 65 million to 90 million unique TCR beta chains across the 666 repertoires, and some 12 million of these chains were shared by at least two donors. A nearest-neighbor algorithm error-corrected the raw reads and collapsed the reads into unique sequences, merging closely related sequences to remove PCR and sequencing errors. Alignment of CDR3 sequences to IMGT reference sequences was used to assign V, D and J gene segments. For a sequence to be retained, a match of at least six nucleotides to both a V gene segment and a J gene segment was required. Rearrangements were classified as productive when the CDR3 lacked stop codons and remained in frame with V and J, and all other rearrangements were classified as non-productive. CDR3 was defined according to IMGT convention as the region running from the second conserved V-encoded cysteine to the conserved J-encoded phenylalanine. Sequences without an unambiguous match to a single V gene segment were excluded from the earlier analysis of 450 to 750 of the donors. In an earlier analysis of approximately 590 of the donors, V segments were called functional above 56.7% productive rearrangements and were called segregating when the between-donor standard deviation exceeded 5%. A statistical classification framework was built for diagnosing cytomegalovirus status from the catalog of TCR beta chain sequences. In a later analysis, TCR nucleotide sequences were compared against IMGT/GENE-DB human TR gene sequences so that V and J genes could be assigned. The TCRdist pipeline was used in a later analysis to assign CDR3 sequences and most-parsimonious VDJ recombination scenarios. In a later analysis, every TCR beta chain was defined by the combination of its CDR3 amino acid sequence and its V-gene family, and reads without a unique V-gene family were dropped. In a later analysis, 450 to 600 highly shared, low-generation-probability nucleotide sequences were removed to address suspected cross-contamination and a sequencing artifact. A later analysis calculated a clonal expansion index for each public chain from normalized within-repertoire ranks of inferred template counts. Generation probabilities in a later analysis came from a VDJ recombination model fitted to out-of-frame rearrangements, and those results were checked against IGoR. Hypergeometric tests were used in a later analysis to score TCR-TCR, TCR-HLA and TCR-CMV co-occurrence, with a repertoire-size bias correction applied to the TCR pairs. To estimate false discovery rates, a later analysis permuted the HLA or CMV assignments 20 times. In a later analysis, co-occurring TCRs were grouped with DBSCAN, and TCRdist sequence similarity was added when clustering was performed within HLA-allele-positive subsets. Repertoires with fewer than 30,000 or more than 120,000 public chains, plus five repertoires with anomalous nucleotide sharing, were excluded from co-occurrence clustering. TCRdb took over this immuneACCESS table, retaining in-frame rearrangements with V and J assigned. Such tables are incomplete; in checked studies, under half of the missing clones stem from an unresolved V gene, and the remainder is unexplained. D and trimming were read from the DNA, whereas the V and J calls and clone size are those reported in that table. Per the sample table, the count is some 180,000 clones. Approximately 6.4% of the sample is held by the ten biggest clonotypes.

The research as a whole found: V-gene and J-gene trimming of TCR beta chains was associated with a missense DCLRE1C variant in a later genetic analysis, and the association was replicated in an independent cohort. Because HLA typing was unavailable for some donors at each locus, only the typed subset was used in association tests. The cohort was sequenced for TCR beta chains only, and without alpha or paired-chain data the features that could be detected were limited. Linkage disequilibrium might explain the correlated functional status among segregating V segments, but an unknown experimental factor could not be excluded. A later analysis found that most CMV-associated TCR beta chains appeared HLA-restricted, with HLA associations seemingly driven largely by CMV exposure. The sequencing pipeline was judged likely to have produced a cluster of highly shared sequence variants as a technical artifact. A further reported finding was that TCR beta sequences accurately predicted the HLA-A and HLA-B alleles for most subjects in the first cohort. In a later analysis, HLA-associated TCR beta chains showed more clonal expansion and lower generation probabilities than non-associated chains that were equally common. Some IMGT-functional V segments, including TRBV6-2 and TRBV6-3, could not be told apart with the 87-base-pair reads, so those segments were excluded. In a later analysis, TCR association rates were found to vary across HLA loci, with the most associated TCRs seen for DRB1 alleles and the fewest for HLA-C alleles. Across donors, most TCR sequences were observed very rarely, whereas some public TCRs were present in many individuals. The authors suggested that the approach could potentially be extended to other disease states and immunological phenotypes. The only immune exposure information available for the cohort was CMV serostatus. An earlier analysis of 450 to 750 of the donors showed that most TCR beta V segments appeared in productive rearrangements either about 87% or about 30% of the time, which broadly matched IMGT annotations. Specific HLA alleles were associated with 15,000 to 20,000 TCR beta sequences at a false discovery rate of 0.05 in a later analysis. Three of the identified cytomegalovirus-associated TCR beta chains were confirmed in vitro to be specific for cytomegalovirus antigens. The study gave a list of 150 to 200 TCR beta chains associated with cytomegalovirus. A later genetic analysis reported fewer N-insertions in productive TCRs among donors in an Asian-associated ancestry cluster than the roughly 650-donor mean. A later analysis reported that several top co-occurrence clusters appeared linked to parvovirus B19, influenza, CMV and Epstein-Barr virus. Sequencing depth was assumed to be roughly uniform across donors in the presence/absence analyses, though that assumption may not hold. In both the original and validation cohorts, the classifier was reported to diagnose cytomegalovirus status with high specificity and sensitivity. Because counts were too low, seventeen rarely observed V segments, including chromosome 9 orphons, were excluded from the earlier analysis of fewer than 650 of the donors. Strong co-occurrence of HLA alleles, especially DR and DQ, made assigning TCR associations to individual alleles difficult.

The cohort comprised 710 or so healthy bone marrow donors. At the time of sampling, all cohort members were nominally healthy, though unrecorded immune exposures were likely present. The donor was CMV seronegative and was included in the group of around 320 seronegative cohort members. A peripheral blood sample was collected from each donor, and TCR beta sequencing was performed on peripheral blood mononuclear cells. Genomic DNA extraction from the blood cell samples was performed with the Qiagen DNeasy Blood Extraction Kit. To note about this clone: Its antigen target is currently unknown.

This sequence originates from a man aged 25-45 years in good health and CMV-seronegative. Rearrangement joined TRBV28 to TRBJ2-7; 7 bases in between match TRBD1. The material sequenced was PBMCs. The CDR3 protein sequence reads: CASSLSPAGGSYEQYF. In nucleotides, the sequence is TGTGCCAGCAGTTTATCTCCTGCAGGGGGCTCCTACGAGCAGTACTTC.